This T cell receptor beta chain was documented in a study of CD8 T cells in ankylosing spondylitis. This clonotype has ten or more counts. Its antigen is unknown. Study-level findings and limits: Made up of under ten highly homologous variants, a TCR beta motif appeared characteristic of ankylosing spondylitis blood.

The CDR3 consists of 13 residues. Trimming pared 7 bases from V and 1 base from J, leaving 11 bases between. CDR1 and CDR2 (germline): SQVTM, ANQGSEA. In TCRdb, the 5' RACE reads were re-called with MiXCR into one record per CDR3 protein. The sample has 250,000 to 350,000 distinct CDR3 sequences, roughly 8% seen once. The V gene is TRBV29-1, the J gene TRBJ2-1; perhaps TRBD2 as D (7 bases). Input material: blood, either unsorted or a sorted T cell fraction (not recorded which). The TCR comes from a male donor with ankylosing spondylitis. The CDR3 sequence is CSGRGASYNEQFF. DNA for the CDR3: TGCAGCGGTCGGGGGGCTTCCTACAATGAGCAGTTCTTC.